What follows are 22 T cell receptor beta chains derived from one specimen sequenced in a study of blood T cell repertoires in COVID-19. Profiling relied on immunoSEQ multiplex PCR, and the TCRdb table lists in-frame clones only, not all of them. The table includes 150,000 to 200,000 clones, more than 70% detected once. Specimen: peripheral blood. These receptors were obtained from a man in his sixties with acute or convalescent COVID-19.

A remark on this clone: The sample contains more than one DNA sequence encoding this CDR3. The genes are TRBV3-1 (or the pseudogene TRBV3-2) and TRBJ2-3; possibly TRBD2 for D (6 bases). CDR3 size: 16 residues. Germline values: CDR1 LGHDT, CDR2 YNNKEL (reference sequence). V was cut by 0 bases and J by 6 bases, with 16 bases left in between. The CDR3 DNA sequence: TGTGCCAGCAGCCAAGACCCGGGACTCGGGGCGGATACGCAGTATTTT. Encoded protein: CASSQDPGLGADTQYF.

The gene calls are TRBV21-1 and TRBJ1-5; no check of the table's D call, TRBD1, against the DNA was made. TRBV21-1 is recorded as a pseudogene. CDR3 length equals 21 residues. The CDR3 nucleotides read TGTGCCAGCAGCCTCGAAAGGCCCCGGGACAGGGTAGATTGTGGCAATCAGCCCCAGCATTTT. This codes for CASSLERPRDRVDCGNQPQHF.

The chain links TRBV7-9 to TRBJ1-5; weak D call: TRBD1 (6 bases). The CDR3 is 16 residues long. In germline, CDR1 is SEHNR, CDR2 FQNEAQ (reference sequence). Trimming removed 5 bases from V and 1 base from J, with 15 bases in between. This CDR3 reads CASSPRQDLSNQPQHF. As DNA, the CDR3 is TGTGCCAGCAGCCCTAGACAGGACCTAAGCAATCAGCCCCAGCATTTT.

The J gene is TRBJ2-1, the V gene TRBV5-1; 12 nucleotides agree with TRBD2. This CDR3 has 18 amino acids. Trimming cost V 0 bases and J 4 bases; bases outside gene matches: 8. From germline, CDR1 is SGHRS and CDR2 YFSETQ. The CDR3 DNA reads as TGCGCCAGCAGCTTGGCCCCTAGCGGGGGGGCATCTTACAATGAGCAGTTCTTC. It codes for CASSLAPSGGASYNEQFF.

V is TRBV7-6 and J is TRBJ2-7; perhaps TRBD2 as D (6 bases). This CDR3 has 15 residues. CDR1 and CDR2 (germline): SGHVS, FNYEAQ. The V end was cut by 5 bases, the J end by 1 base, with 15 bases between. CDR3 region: CASSPQRAASYEQYF. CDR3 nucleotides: TGTGCCAGCAGCCCACAGCGGGCGGCTTCCTACGAGCAGTACTTC.

The CDR3 DNA sequence: TGTGCCAGCAGCAGTGACAGCGAGAATTCACCCCTCCACTTT. As protein: CASSSDSENSPLHF. The chain joins TRBV7-9 to TRBJ1-6; weak D call: TRBD1 (5 bases). The CDR3 spans 14 residues. V shed 5 bases and J shed 7 bases, with 12 bases lying between them. Looked up from germline, CDR1 is SEHNR and CDR2 is FQNEAQ (reference sequence).

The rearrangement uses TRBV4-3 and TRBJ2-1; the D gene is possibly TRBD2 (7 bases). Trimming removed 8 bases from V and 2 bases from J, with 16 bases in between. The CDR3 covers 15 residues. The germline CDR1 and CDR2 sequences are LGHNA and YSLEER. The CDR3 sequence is CASGPGGFPYNEQFF. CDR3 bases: TGCGCCAGCGGTCCGGGGGGCTTTCCCTACAATGAGCAGTTCTTC.

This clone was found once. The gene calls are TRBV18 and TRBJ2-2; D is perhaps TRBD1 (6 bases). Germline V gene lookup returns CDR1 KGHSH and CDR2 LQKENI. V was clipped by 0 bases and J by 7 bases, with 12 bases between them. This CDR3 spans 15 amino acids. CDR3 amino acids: CASSPPRTAGGELFF. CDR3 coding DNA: TGTGCCAGCTCACCACCGAGGACAGCAGGCGGGGAGCTGTTTTTT.

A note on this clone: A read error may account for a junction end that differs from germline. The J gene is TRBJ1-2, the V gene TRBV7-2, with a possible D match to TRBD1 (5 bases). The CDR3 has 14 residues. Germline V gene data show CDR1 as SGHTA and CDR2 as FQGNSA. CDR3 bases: TGTGCCAGCAGCTGGACCGGGGGATCCTCTGAGTTGGCCTTC. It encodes CASSWTGGSSELAF.

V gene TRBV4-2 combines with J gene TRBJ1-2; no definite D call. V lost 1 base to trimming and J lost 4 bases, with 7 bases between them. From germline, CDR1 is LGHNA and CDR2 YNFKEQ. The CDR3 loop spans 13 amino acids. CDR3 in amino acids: CASSQVAVYGYTF. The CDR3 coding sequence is TGTGCCAGCAGCCAAGTGGCAGTCTATGGCTACACCTTC.

CDR3 sequence (DNA): TGCGCCAGCAGACTTGGACAGGGGGACTATGGCTACACCTTC. This codes for CASRLGQGDYGYTF. This chain connects TRBV10-2 to TRBJ1-2; 10 nucleotides match TRBD1. Germline-derived CDR1 and CDR2 are WSHSY and SAAADI. V lost 6 bases to trimming and J lost 3 bases; unmatched junction nucleotides: 4. The CDR3 totals 14 residues.

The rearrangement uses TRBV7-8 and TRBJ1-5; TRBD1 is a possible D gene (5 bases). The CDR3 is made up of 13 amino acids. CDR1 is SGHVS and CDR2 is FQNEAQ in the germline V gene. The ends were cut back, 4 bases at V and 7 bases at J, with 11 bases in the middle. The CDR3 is CASSSTDNQPQHF. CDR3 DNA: TGTGCCAGCAGCTCGACGGACAACCAGCCCCAGCATTTT.

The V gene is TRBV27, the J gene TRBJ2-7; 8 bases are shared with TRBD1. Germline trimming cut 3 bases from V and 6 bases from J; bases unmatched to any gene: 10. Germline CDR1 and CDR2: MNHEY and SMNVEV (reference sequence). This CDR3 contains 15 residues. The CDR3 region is CASSFTLRTGFEQYF. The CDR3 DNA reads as TGTGCCAGCAGTTTCACCTTACGGACAGGGTTCGAGCAGTACTTC.

The CDR3 loop reads CATSRAGGVGEKLFF. Written as DNA, the CDR3 is TGTGCCACCAGCAGAGCAGGGGGTGTGGGTGAAAAACTGTTTTTT. This sequence joins TRBV15 and TRBJ1-4, with TRBD1 identical over 7 bases. Per the germline V gene, CDR1 is LNHNV and CDR2 is YYDKDF (reference sequence). Trimming at V came to 1 base and at J to 7 bases, leaving 6 bases not matched to a gene. The CDR3 spans 15 residues.

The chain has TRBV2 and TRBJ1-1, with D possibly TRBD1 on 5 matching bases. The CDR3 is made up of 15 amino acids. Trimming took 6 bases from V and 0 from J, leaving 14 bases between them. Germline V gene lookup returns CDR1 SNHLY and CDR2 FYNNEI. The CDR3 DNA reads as TGTGCCAGCAGCGCCTCGACAGCGATGAACACTGAAGCTTTCTTT. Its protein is CASSASTAMNTEAFF. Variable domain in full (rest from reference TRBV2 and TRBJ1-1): EPEVTQTPSHQVTQMGQEVILRCVPISNHLYFYWYRQILGQKVEFLVSFYNNEISEKSEIFDDQFSVERPDGSNFTLKIRSTKLEDSAMYFCASSASTAMNTEAFFGQGTRLTVV.

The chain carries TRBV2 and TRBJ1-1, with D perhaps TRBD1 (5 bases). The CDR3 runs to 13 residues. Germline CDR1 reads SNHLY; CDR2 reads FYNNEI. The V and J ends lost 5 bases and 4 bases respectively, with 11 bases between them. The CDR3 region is CASSQGGVTEAFF. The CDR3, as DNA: TGTGCCAGCAGTCAGGGTGGGGTCACTGAAGCTTTCTTT.

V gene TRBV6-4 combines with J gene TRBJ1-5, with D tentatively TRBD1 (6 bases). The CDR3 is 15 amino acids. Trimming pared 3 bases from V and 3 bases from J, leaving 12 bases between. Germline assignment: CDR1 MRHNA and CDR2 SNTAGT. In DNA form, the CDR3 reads TGTGCCAGCAGTGAAGGGACAACCCCCAATCAGCCCCAGCATTTT. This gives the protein CASSEGTTPNQPQHF.

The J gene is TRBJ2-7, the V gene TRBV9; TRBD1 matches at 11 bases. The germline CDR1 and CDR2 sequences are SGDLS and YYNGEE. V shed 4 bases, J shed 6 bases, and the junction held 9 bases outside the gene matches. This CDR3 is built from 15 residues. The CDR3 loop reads CASSRSGTGGSEQYF. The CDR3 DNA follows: TGTGCCAGCAGCCGTTCCGGGACAGGGGGTAGCGAGCAGTACTTC. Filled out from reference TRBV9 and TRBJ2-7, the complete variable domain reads DSGVTQTPKHLITATGQRVTLRCSPRSGDLSVYWYQQSLDQGLQFLIQYYNGEERAKGNILERFSAQQFPDLHSELNLSSLELGDSALYFCASSRSGTGGSEQYFGPGTRLTVT.

The CDR3 is CASSMAWASATF. The CDR3 bases are TGTGCCAGTAGTATGGCTTGGGCCTCGGCCACCTTC. This sequence joins TRBV19 and TRBJ1-2; no definite D call. The germline V gene encodes CDR1 LNHDA and CDR2 SQIVND (reference sequence). Deletions cut 3 bases from V and 13 bases from J, with 15 bases between. This CDR3 has 12 amino acids.

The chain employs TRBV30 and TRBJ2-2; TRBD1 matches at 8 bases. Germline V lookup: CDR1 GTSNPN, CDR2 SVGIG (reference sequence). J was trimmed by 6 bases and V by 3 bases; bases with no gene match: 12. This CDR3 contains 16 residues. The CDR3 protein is CAWRKGGQVSSGELFF. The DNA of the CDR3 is TGTGCCTGGAGGAAAGGGGGACAGGTGTCATCCGGGGAGCTGTTTTTT.

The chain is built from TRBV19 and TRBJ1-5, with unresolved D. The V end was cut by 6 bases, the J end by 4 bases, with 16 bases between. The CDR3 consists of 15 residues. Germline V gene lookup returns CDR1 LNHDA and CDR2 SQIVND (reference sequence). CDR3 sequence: CASSHLTGVNQPQHF. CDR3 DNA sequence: TGTGCCAGTAGCCATCTTACTGGAGTGAATCAGCCCCAGCATTTT.

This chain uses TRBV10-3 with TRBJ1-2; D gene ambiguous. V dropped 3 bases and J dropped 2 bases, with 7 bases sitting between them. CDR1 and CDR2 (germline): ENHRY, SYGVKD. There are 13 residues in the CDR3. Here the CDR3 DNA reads TGTGCCATCAGTGAACACGCCAACTATGGCTACACCTTC. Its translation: CAISEHANYGYTF.